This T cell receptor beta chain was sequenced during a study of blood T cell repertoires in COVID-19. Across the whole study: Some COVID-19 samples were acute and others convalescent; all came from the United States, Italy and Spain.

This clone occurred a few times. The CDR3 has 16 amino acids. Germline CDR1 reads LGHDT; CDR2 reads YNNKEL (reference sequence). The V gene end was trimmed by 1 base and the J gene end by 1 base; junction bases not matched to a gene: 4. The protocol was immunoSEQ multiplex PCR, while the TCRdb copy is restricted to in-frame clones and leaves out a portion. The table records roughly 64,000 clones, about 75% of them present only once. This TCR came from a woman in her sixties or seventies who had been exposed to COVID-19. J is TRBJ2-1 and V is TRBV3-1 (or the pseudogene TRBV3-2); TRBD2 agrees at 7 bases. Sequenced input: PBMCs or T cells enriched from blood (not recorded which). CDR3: CASSQGVGRSYNEQFF. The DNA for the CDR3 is TGTGCCAGCAGCCAAGGGGTCGGGAGGTCCTACAATGAGCAGTTCTTC.